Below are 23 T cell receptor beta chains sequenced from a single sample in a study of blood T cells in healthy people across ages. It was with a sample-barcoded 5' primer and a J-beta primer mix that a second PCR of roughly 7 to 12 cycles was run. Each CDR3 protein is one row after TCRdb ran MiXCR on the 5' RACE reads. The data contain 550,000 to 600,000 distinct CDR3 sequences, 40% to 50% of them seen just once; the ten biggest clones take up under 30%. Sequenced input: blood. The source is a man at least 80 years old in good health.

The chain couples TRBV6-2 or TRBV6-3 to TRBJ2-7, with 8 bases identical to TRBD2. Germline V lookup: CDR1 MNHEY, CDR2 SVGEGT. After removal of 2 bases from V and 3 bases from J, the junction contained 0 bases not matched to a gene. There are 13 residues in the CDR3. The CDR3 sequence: CASSYGTSYEQYF. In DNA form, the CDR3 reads TGTGCCAGCAGTTACGGGACTAGCTACGAGCAGTACTTC.

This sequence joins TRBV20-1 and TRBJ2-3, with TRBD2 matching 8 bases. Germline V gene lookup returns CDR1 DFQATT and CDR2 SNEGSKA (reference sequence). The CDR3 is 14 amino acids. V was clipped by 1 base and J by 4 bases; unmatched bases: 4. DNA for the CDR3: TGCAGTGCTAGAGGGACTAGCTCCGCAGATACGCAGTATTTT. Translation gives CSARGTSSADTQYF.

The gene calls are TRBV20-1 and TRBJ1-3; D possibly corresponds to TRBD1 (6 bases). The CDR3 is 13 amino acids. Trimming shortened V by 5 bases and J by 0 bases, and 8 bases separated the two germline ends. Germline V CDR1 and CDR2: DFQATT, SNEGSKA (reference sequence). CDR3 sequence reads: CSAYRDSGNTIYF. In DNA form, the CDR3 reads TGCAGTGCTTACAGGGACTCTGGAAACACCATATATTTT.

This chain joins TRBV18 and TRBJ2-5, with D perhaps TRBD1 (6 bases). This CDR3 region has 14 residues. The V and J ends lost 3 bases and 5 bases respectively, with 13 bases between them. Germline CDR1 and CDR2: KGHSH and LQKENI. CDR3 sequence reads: CASSPETGRETQYF. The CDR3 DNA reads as TGTGCCAGCTCACCGGAGACAGGACGGGAGACCCAGTACTTC.

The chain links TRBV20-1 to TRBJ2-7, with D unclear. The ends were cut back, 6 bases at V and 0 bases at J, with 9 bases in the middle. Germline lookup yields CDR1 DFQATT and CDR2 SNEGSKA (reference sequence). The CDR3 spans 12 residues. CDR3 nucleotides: TGCAGTGCAGTGGACCACTCCTACGAGCAGTACTTC. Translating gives CSAVDHSYEQYF.

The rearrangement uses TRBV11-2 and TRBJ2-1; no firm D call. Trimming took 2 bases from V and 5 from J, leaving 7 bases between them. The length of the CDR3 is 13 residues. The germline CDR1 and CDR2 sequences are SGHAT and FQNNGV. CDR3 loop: CASSLQLNNEQFF. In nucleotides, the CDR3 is TGTGCCAGCAGCTTACAACTGAACAATGAGCAGTTCTTC.

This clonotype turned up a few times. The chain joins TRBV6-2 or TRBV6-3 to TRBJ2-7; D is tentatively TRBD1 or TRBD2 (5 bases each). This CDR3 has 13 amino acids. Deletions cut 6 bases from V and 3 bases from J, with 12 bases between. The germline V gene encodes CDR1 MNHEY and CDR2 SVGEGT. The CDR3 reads CASRGTASYEQYF. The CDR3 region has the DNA TGTGCCAGCAGAGGGACGGCTAGCTACGAGCAGTACTTC.

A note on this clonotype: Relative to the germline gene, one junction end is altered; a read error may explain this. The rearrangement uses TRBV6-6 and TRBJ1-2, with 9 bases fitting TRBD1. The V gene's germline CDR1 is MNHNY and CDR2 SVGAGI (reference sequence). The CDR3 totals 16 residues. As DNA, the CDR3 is TGTGCCAGCAGCCAGGATACCGGGACAGGGAGGGATGGCCACACCTTC. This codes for CASSQDTGTGRDGHTF.

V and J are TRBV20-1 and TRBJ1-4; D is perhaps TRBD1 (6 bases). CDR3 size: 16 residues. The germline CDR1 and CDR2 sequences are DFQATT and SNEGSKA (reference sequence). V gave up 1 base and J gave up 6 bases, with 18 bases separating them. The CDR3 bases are TGCAGTGCTAGAGTTGACAGGAGGGCGGCTCATGAAAAACTGTTTTTT. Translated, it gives CSARVDRRAAHEKLFF.

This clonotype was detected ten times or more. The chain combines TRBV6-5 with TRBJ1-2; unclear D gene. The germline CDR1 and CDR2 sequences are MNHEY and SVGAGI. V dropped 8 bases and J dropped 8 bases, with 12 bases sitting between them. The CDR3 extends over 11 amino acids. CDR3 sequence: CASLSRVGYTF. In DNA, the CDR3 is TGTGCCAGCCTTTCGAGGGTCGGCTACACCTTC.

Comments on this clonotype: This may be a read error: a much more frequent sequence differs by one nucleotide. The CDR3 loop reads CAISGGQGTYEQYF. The CDR3 coding sequence is TGTGCCATCAGTGGGGGACAGGGGACCTACGAGCAGTACTTC. The chain employs TRBV10-3 and TRBJ2-7; TRBD1 aligns across 10 bases. Germline lookup yields CDR1 ENHRY and CDR2 SYGVKD. CDR3 length equals 14 residues. V was pared by 4 bases and J by 2 bases, with 2 bases of the junction left unmatched.

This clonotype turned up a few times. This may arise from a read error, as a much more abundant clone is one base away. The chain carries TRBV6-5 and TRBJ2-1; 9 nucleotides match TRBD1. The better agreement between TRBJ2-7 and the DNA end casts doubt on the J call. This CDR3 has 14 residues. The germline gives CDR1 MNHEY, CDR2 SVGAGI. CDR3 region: CASRTGGNYNEQYF. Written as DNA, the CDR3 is TGTGCCAGCAGGACAGGGGGAAACTACAATGAGCAGTACTTC.

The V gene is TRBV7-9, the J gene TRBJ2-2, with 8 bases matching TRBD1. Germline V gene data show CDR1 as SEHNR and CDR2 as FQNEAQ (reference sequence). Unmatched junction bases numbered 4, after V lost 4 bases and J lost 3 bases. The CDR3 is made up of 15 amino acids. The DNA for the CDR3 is TGTGCCAGCAGCTCGCAGGGGGCGTACACCGGGGAGCTGTTTTTT. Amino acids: CASSSQGAYTGELFF.

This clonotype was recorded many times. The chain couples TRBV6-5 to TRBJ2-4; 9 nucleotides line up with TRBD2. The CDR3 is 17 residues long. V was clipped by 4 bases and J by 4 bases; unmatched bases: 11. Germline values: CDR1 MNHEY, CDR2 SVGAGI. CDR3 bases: TGTGCCAGCAGTTCCCTCGGGGCGGGGGGGGCTAAAAACATTCAGTACTTC. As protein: CASSSLGAGGAKNIQYF.

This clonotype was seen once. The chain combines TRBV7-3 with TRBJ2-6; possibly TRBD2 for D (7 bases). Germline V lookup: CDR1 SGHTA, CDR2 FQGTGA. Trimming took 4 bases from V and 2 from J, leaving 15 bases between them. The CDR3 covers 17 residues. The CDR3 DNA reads TGTGCCAGCAGCTCCTCGGGGGGCGTCACTGGGGCCAACGTCCTGACTTTC. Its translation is CASSSSGGVTGANVLTF.

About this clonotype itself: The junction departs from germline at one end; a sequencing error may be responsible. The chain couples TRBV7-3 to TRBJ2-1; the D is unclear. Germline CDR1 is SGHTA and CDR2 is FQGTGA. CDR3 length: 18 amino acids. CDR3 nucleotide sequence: TGTGCCAGCAACTTAACCCCCTCGACTCCTAGCTCCTACAATGAGCAGTTCTTC. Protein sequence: CASNLTPSTPSSYNEQFF.

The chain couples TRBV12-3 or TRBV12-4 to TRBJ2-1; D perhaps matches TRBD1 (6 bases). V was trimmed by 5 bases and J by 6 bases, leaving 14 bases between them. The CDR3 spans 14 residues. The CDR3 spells CASSLQGTINEQFF. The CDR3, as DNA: TGTGCCAGCAGTCTCCAGGGGACGATCAATGAGCAGTTCTTC.

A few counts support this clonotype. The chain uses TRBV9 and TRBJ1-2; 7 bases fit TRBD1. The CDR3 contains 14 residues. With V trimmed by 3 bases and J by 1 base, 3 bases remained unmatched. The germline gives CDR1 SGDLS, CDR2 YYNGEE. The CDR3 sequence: CASSAGDSNYGYTF. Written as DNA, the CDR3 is TGTGCCAGCAGCGCCGGGGACAGTAACTATGGCTACACCTTC.

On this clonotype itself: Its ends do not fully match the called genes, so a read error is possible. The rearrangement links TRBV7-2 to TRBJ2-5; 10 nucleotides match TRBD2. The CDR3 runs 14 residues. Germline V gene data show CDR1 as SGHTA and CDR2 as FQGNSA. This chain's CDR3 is CACSPTSGQETQYF. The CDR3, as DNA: TGTGCCTGCAGCCCGACTAGCGGGCAAGAGACCCAGTACTTC.

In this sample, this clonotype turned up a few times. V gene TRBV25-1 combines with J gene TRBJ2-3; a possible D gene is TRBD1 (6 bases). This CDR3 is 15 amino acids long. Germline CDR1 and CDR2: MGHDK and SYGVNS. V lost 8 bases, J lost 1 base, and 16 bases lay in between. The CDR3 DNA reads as TGTGCCAGCCATACAGGGCTTGGCGGCACAGATACGCAGTATTTT. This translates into CASHTGLGGTDTQYF.

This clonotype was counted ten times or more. The CDR3 is CASSFGGTYEQYF. CDR3 DNA: TGTGCCAGCAGCTTTGGGGGGACCTACGAGCAGTACTTC. The chain recombines TRBV28 with TRBJ2-7; weak D call: TRBD2 (6 bases). Germline CDR1 and CDR2: MDHEN and SYDVKM. V lost 6 bases and J lost 2, with 11 bases in between. This CDR3 has 13 amino acids.

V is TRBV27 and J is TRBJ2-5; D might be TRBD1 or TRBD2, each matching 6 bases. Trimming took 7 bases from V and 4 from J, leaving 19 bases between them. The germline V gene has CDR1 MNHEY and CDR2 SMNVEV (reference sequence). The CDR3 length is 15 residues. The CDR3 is CASTEAGQGRETQYF. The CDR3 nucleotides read TGTGCCAGCACCGAGGCGGGGCAGGGGAGAGAGACCCAGTACTTC.

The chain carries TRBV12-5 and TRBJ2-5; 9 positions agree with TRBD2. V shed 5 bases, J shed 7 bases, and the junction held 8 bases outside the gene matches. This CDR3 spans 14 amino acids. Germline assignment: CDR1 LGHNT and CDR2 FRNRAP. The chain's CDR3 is CASGHSGRSGTQYF. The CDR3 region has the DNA TGTGCTAGTGGTCATAGCGGGAGAAGCGGGACCCAGTACTTC.